These 21 T cell receptor beta chains came from one sample sequenced in a study of cytomegalovirus exposure and HLA in healthy donors (TCRdb year 2017). The receptor library was made with the immunoSEQ multiplex PCR assay. For the multiplex PCR, a mixture combining 60 forward primers for TCR Vbeta segments and 13 reverse primers for TCR Jbeta segments was used. As stored in TCRdb, this immuneACCESS dataset retains in-frame rearrangements with V and J assigned. A fraction of the clones does not appear; measured against another copy, unresolved V genes explain less than half of the discrepancy, and the remainder lacks a known reason. For this sample there are about 130,000 clones; over 70% appear just once. The ten largest clones capture 3% to 4% of the sample. The source material was PBMCs. Receptor source: a woman aged 40 to 49 in good health and CMV-seronegative.

The V gene is TRBV14, the J gene TRBJ1-1; 9 nucleotides align to TRBD1. Germline CDR1 is SGHDN and CDR2 is FVKESK. The CDR3 spans 13 residues. The J segment lost 11 bases and the V segment lost 0 bases, leaving 4 bases of the junction unmatched. CDR3 loop: CASSQDLGTGAFF. CDR3 DNA: TGTGCCAGCAGCCAAGATCTTGGGACAGGGGCTTTCTTT.

The chain's CDR3 is CASSQMRGFGEKLFF. The CDR3 coding sequence is TGTGCCAGCAGCCAAATGCGGGGGTTTGGTGAAAAACTGTTTTTT. The rearrangement joins TRBV7-8 to TRBJ1-4, with a tentative D call TRBD1 (5 bases). Germline CDR1 is SGHVS and CDR2 is FQNEAQ. The germline V and J ends were trimmed by 5 bases and 7 bases, with 17 bases remaining between them. CDR3 length: 15 residues.

This chain links TRBV27 with TRBJ2-7; possibly TRBD1 for D (6 bases). Per the germline V gene, CDR1 is MNHEY and CDR2 is SMNVEV (reference sequence). The CDR3 consists of 14 residues. Between the trimmed V and J ends, which lost 6 bases and 2 bases, there was a span of 14 bases. The CDR3 DNA follows: TGTGCCAGCAGCCGGCGACAGGCTCCCTACGAGCAGTACTTC. Translated, it gives CASSRRQAPYEQYF.

This clone was seen just once. V is TRBV6-4 and J is TRBJ2-1, with 7 nucleotides matching TRBD2. V shed 0 bases, J shed 2 bases, and the junction held 4 bases outside the gene matches. This CDR3 comprises 16 residues. Germline V lookup: CDR1 MRHNA, CDR2 SNTAGT. CDR3 amino acids: CASSDSASGTYNEQFF. The CDR3 DNA sequence: TGTGCCAGCAGTGACTCGGCTAGCGGCACCTACAATGAGCAGTTCTTC.

The count of this clone is one. The genes are TRBV4-3 and TRBJ1-4, with a possible D match to TRBD1 (5 bases). Germline CDR1 and CDR2: LGHNA and YSLEER. Trimming cost V 3 bases and J 8 bases, with 16 bases left between them. This CDR3 contains 15 residues. CDR3 coding DNA: TGCGCCAGCAGCCACGTACTACAGGAGACCGAAAAACTGTTTTTT. Protein: CASSHVLQETEKLFF.

A word on this clone: The junction departs from the called germline gene at one end, perhaps through a read error. The chain couples TRBV7-8 to TRBJ2-3, with 8 bases lining up with TRBD2. Germline lookup yields CDR1 SGHVS and CDR2 FQNEAQ. This CDR3 has 15 residues. The CDR3: CASSVAGLQLGTQYF. The CDR3 coding sequence is TGTGCCAGCAGCGTAGCGGGACTGCAGTTGGGGACGCAGTATTTT.

The gene calls are TRBV13 and TRBJ2-1; 8 positions agree with TRBD2. V lost 3 bases and J lost 4; bases outside the gene matches: 5. CDR1 and CDR2 (germline): PRHDT, FYEKMQ (reference sequence). The CDR3 is 15 residues long. CDR3 bases: TGTGCCAGCAGCTTTTATAGCGGGAAATACAATGAGCAGTTCTTC. It encodes CASSFYSGKYNEQFF.

In its sample, this clone was seen a few times. J is TRBJ2-5 and V is TRBV7-9; the D gene is possibly TRBD1 (7 bases). This CDR3 comprises 14 residues. Trimming stripped 4 bases from V and 5 bases from J, with 14 bases between. The germline V gene encodes CDR1 SEHNR and CDR2 FQNEAQ (reference sequence). The DNA for the CDR3 is TGTGCCAGCAGCTCCCGGAGGGGGCTGGAGACCCAGTACTTC. Amino acid sequence: CASSSRRGLETQYF.

This chain links TRBV5-4 with TRBJ2-5; 8 bases align to TRBD1. The ends lost 2 bases at V and 5 bases at J; junction bases unmatched: 5. CDR3 length: 14 amino acids. Germline V gene data show CDR1 as SGHNT and CDR2 as YYREEE (reference sequence). Here the CDR3 reads CASSLPGGQETQYF. The CDR3 nucleotides are TGTGCCAGCAGCTTACCAGGGGGCCAGGAGACCCAGTACTTC.

The rearrangement links TRBV6-1 to TRBJ2-2, with D possibly TRBD1 on 5 matching bases. V was clipped by 3 bases and J by 3 bases, with 8 bases between them. CDR3 length: 14 residues. Germline CDR1 is MNHNS and CDR2 is SASEGT. The CDR3: CASSEIGDTGELFF. The CDR3 DNA is TGTGCCAGCAGTGAGATAGGGGACACCGGGGAGCTGTTTTTT.

This sequence joins TRBV28 and TRBJ2-7, with D possibly being TRBD2 (5 bases). CDR1 and CDR2 from the germline V gene are MDHEN and SYDVKM. This CDR3 is built from 12 residues. Deletions cut 6 bases from V and 3 bases from J, with 9 bases between. CDR3 in amino acids: CASRDAGYEQYF. DNA of the CDR3: TGTGCCAGCAGGGACGCGGGCTACGAGCAGTACTTC. Combining the CDR3 with reference TRBV28 and TRBJ2-7 gives the whole variable domain DVKVTQSSRYLVKRTGEKVFLECVQDMDHENMFWYRQDPGLGLRLIYFSYDVKMKEKGDIPEGYSVSREKKERFSLILESASTNQTSMYLCASRDAGYEQYFGPGTRLTVT.

The chain joins TRBV4-2 to TRBJ1-1; tentative D call: TRBD1 (5 bases). Germline assignment: CDR1 LGHNA and CDR2 YNFKEQ. The CDR3 loop spans 15 amino acids. Trimming took off 0 bases at V and 5 bases at J, with 13 bases between the two ends. The DNA for the CDR3 is TGTGCCAGCAGCCAAGAAGGTCTCAGGGAAACTGAAGCTTTCTTT. Protein: CASSQEGLRETEAFF.

The chain uses TRBV6-6 and TRBJ1-1, with a weak D call TRBD1 (5 bases). Germline CDR1 is MNHNY and CDR2 is SVGAGI (reference sequence). Trimming removed 7 bases at V and 5 bases at J, with 20 bases between. The length of the CDR3 is 15 residues. CDR3 region: CASNPGSEGVTEAFF. As DNA, the CDR3 is TGTGCCAGCAACCCAGGGTCTGAAGGTGTGACTGAAGCTTTCTTT.

This chain connects TRBV7-6 to TRBJ2-2, with D maybe TRBD2 (5 bases). The CDR3 is 16 amino acids. CDR1 is SGHVS and CDR2 is FNYEAQ in the germline V gene. The germline V and J ends were trimmed by 2 bases and 5 bases, with 15 bases remaining between them. The DNA of the CDR3 is TGTGCCAGCAGCTTATTGGTTCGATCGGGGACCGGGGAGCTGTTTTTT. This translates into CASSLLVRSGTGELFF.

The gene calls are TRBV28 and TRBJ1-2; 7 bases match TRBD1. Germline assignment: CDR1 MDHEN and CDR2 SYDVKM. After removal of 4 bases from V and 2 bases from J, the junction contained 10 bases not matched to a gene. This CDR3 comprises 16 residues. The DNA for the CDR3 is TGTGCCAGCAGTTCTGTATCCGGACAGGAAAACTATGGCTACACCTTC. This sequence encodes CASSSVSGQENYGYTF.

The chain employs TRBV28 and TRBJ2-7, with D possibly TRBD2 on 6 matching bases. In germline, CDR1 is MDHEN, CDR2 SYDVKM. The CDR3 runs 15 residues. V lost 6 bases and J 0 bases, leaving 15 bases between the germline ends. The CDR3 spells CASSSGTYSSYEQYF. Written as DNA, the CDR3 is TGTGCCAGCAGCTCCGGGACTTATAGCTCCTACGAGCAGTACTTC.

This clone was seen more than once but under ten times. CDR3 region: CASSQGTSGVYNEQFF. CDR3 DNA sequence: TGCGCCAGCAGCCAAGGGACTAGCGGGGTCTACAATGAGCAGTTCTTC. The chain couples TRBV4-3 to TRBJ2-1; TRBD2 aligns across 12 bases. The CDR3 is 16 amino acids. V shed 1 base, J shed 3 bases, and the junction held 1 base outside the gene matches. Germline CDR1 reads LGHNA; CDR2 reads YSLEER.

This chain uses TRBV19 with TRBJ1-5; D ambiguous. The CDR3 loop spans 15 amino acids. V was trimmed by 1 base and J by 0 bases, leaving 7 bases between them. Germline values: CDR1 LNHDA, CDR2 SQIVND (reference sequence). CDR3 nucleotide sequence: TGTGCCAGTAGTATAGCTGGGCGTAGCAATCAGCCCCAGCATTTT. Its translation is CASSIAGRSNQPQHF.

This clone has more than one count but fewer than ten. This chain connects TRBV4-3 to TRBJ1-1; maybe TRBD1 (5 bases). The germline V and J ends were trimmed by 0 bases and 5 bases, with 13 bases remaining between them. This CDR3 is built from 15 residues. Germline-derived CDR1 and CDR2 are LGHNA and YSLEER. In DNA, the CDR3 is TGCGCCAGCAGCCAAGATTGGGACGGGAGGACTGAAGCTTTCTTT. The encoded protein is CASSQDWDGRTEAFF.

In regard to this clone: The germline gene is not matched at one end of the junction; a read error may be the cause. This chain connects TRBV7-7 to TRBJ2-7; 7 nucleotides match TRBD1. Germline CDR1 reads SSHAT; CDR2 reads FNYEAQ (reference sequence). CDR3 size: 14 residues. In nucleotides, the CDR3 is TGTGCTAGCAGCCCAACGGCAGGGGGTTACGAGCAGTACTTC. Residues: CASSPTAGGYEQYF. Complete variable domain (other parts from reference TRBV7-7 and TRBJ2-7): GAGVSQSPRYKVTKRGQDVTLRCDPISSHATLYWYQQALGQGPEFLTYFNYEAQPDKSGLPSDRFSAERPEGSISTLTIQRTEQRDSAMYRCASSPTAGGYEQYFGPGTRLTVT.

On this clone itself: One junction end disagrees with the germline gene, perhaps due to a read error. V usage is TRBV7-7 and J usage is TRBJ2-2, with TRBD2 identical over 9 bases. Germline CDR1 SSHAT, CDR2 FNYEAQ (reference sequence). This CDR3 is built from 17 residues. CDR3 amino acids: CASSRGASGANTGELFF. The CDR3 bases are TGTGCTAGCAGCCGGGGGGCTAGCGGGGCGAACACCGGGGAGCTGTTTTTT.